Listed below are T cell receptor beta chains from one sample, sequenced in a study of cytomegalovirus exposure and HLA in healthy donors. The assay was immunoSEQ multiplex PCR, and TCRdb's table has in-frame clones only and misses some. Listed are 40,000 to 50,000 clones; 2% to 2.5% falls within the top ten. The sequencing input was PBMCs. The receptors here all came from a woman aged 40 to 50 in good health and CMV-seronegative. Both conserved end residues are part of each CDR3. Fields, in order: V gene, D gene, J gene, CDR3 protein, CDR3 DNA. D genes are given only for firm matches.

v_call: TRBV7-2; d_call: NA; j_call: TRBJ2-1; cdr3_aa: CASSSDRHEQFF; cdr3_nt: TGTGCCAGCAGCTCTGACAGGCATGAGCAGTTCTTC
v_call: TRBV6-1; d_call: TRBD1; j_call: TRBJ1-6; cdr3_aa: CASSDDRGGNSPLHF; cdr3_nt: TGTGCCAGCAGTGATGACAGGGGAGGTAATTCACCCCTCCACTTT
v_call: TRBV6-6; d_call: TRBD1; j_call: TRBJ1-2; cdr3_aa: CASSPTETGGFYGYTF; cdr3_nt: TGTGCCAGCAGCCCAACCGAGACAGGGGGATTCTATGGCTACACCTTC
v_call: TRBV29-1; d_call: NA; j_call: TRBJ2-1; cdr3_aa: CSVESPRDEQFF; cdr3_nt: TGCAGCGTTGAGTCCCCGAGGGATGAGCAGTTCTTC
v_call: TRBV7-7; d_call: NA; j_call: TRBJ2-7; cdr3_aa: CASSPGVADEQYF; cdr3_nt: TGTGCTAGCAGTCCCGGGGTCGCGGACGAGCAGTACTTC
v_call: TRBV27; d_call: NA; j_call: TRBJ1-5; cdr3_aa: CASSYQGRSNQPQHF; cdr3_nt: TGTGCCAGCAGTTATCAGGGGCGTAGCAATCAGCCCCAGCATTTT
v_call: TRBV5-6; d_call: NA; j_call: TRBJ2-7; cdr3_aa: CASSTTGTRYEQYF; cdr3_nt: TGTGCCAGCAGCACAACCGGGACACGCTACGAGCAGTACTTC
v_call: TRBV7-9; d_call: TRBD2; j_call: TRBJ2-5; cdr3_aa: CASRHGLAGAQETQYF; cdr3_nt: TGTGCCAGCAGACATGGACTAGCGGGGGCACAAGAGACCCAGTACTTC
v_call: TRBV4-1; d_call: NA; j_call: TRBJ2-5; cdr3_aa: CASSPMKRGQETQYF; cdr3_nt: TGCGCCAGCAGTCCCATGAAAAGGGGGCAAGAGACCCAGTACTTC
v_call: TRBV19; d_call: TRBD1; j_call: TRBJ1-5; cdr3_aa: CASSMVPGTGNQPQHF; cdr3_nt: TGTGCCAGTAGTATGGTCCCCGGGACAGGGAATCAGCCCCAGCATTTT
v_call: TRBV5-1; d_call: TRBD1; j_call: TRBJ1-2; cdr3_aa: CASSLNPRDSHRPTF; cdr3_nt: TGCGCCAGCAGCTTGAACCCGCGGGACAGCCACAGACCCACCTTC
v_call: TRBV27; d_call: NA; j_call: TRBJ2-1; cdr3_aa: CASSLREINEQFF; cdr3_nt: TGTGCCAGCAGTTTACGGGAGATCAACGAGCAGTTCTTC
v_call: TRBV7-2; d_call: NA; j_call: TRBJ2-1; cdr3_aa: CASSSQPRSDNEQFF; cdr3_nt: TGTGCCAGCAGCTCGCAACCACGGTCCGACAATGAGCAGTTCTTC
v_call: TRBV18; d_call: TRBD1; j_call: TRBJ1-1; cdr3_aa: CASSPRDRDTEAFF; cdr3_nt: TGTGCCAGCTCACCAAGAGACAGGGACACTGAAGCTTTCTTT
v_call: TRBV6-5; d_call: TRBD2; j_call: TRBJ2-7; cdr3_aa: CASSYSRGGHEQYF; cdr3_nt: TGTGCCAGCAGTTACTCGCGGGGGGGCCACGAGCAGTACTTC
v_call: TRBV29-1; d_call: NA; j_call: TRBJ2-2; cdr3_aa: CSVGQNTGELFF; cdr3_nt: TGCAGCGTTGGTCAGAACACCGGGGAGCTGTTTTTT
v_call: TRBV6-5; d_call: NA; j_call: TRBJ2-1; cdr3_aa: CASSFRTGGEQFF; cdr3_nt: TGTGCCAGCAGTTTCCGAACCGGGGGTGAGCAGTTCTTC
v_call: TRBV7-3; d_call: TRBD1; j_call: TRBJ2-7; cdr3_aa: CASSPGQGGLLEREQYF; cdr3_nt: TGTGCCAGCAGCCCAGGACAGGGAGGCCTGTTGGAGCGCGAGCAGTACTTC
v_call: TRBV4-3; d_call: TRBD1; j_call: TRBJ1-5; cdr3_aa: CASSQRFPGQGADQAQHF; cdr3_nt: TGCGCCAGCAGCCAAAGATTCCCCGGACAGGGGGCGGATCAGGCCCAGCATTTT
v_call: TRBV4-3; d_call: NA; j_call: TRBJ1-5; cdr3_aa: CASSQERPVGTGNQPQHF; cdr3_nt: TGCGCCAGCAGCCAAGAACGACCCGTGGGCACGGGCAATCAGCCCCAGCATTTT
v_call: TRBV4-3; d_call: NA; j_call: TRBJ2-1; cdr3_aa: CASSPDEAFYNEQFF; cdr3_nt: TGCGCCAGCAGCCCTGACGAGGCCTTCTACAATGAGCAGTTCTTC
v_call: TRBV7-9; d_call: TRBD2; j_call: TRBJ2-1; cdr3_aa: CASSLVGTRGGEQFF; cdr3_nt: TGTGCCAGCAGCTTAGTCGGGACTAGGGGGGGTGAGCAGTTCTTC